One T cell receptor beta chain is described in this entry. The target of this receptor is not known. No base quality values were provided; no much bigger clone lies one nucleotide off. The instrument given in TCRdb is Illumina NovaSeq 6000. TCRalpha and TCRbeta cDNA libraries were constructed by 5'RACE with constant-segment primers, with sample barcodes and unique molecular identifiers being introduced. RNA was extracted from every sample with Trizol reagent. Amplification of the libraries took two PCR steps, and the second step added a second sample barcode plus Illumina TruSeq adapters. Sequencing of the libraries was done on an Illumina NovaSeq, producing 2 x 150 bp paired-end reads. Per the original workflow: With migec v1.2.7, reads were demultiplexed and then collapsed into UMI-guided consensus sequences. With mixcr v2.1.11, UMI consensuses were aligned to TRA and TRB V and J templates and assembled into clonotypes. A clonotype was counted as expanded or contracted only when both edgeR and NoisET called the clonotype significant, with the noise models trained on biological replicates. For edgeR calls, the cutoffs were a false discovery rate-adjusted p below 0.01 and a log2 fold-change threshold of 1. As an exploratory analysis of dynamics, max-normalized trajectories of the 1000 most abundant clonotypes were examined with PCA combined with hierarchical clustering. The CD4 or CD8 phenotype of responding clones was assigned using the separately sequenced CD4+ and CD8+ repertoires. TCRdb reprocessing: public reads trimmed at Q25 with fastp, clones called with MiXCR, in-frame beta chains kept. Duplicate CDR3 protein sequences are folded into a single record with the most common DNA and genes. None of the V and J calls come from the authors' own analysis; TCRdb made them. The sample profile shows 550,000 to 650,000 distinct CDR3 sequences; approximately 15% of them were found once. The biggest ten clones account for approximately 8.1% of the sample.

Including the terminal cysteine and phenylalanine, the CDR3 comprises 15 residues. The DNA shown is the 45-base CDR3, in frame from base 1. V is cut by 2 bases and J by 5 bases, and the space between the germline ends is 17 bases. As encoded in the germline V gene, CDR1 is SGDLS while CDR2 is YYNGEE. The data were taken from a study of T-cell memory formation after mild COVID-19 listed by TCRdb under 2021. Broadly, across the study: TCR sequence clusters from the two donors were largely donor specific. The cohort comprised two young, previously healthy adult volunteers, one female and one male. In a couple of donors, T-cell clones that expanded and contracted after mild COVID-19 were followed by sequencing TCRalpha and TCRbeta repertoires longitudinally.

PBMCs were isolated by Ficoll-Paque density gradient centrifugation. General findings and caveats noted by the study authors: Balanced CD4/CD8 phenotypes were observed for clones contracting from day 15 to 85, whereas a bias towards CD4+ was observed for a second wave of clones expanding from day 15 to 37. SARS-CoV-2 specificity was not confirmed for the second-wave clones peaking on day 37. Only two mild cases were covered in the study, and larger cohorts including severe cases with pre-infection samples were considered necessary. Contracting CD4+ clones appeared mostly in the CM and EM memory subsets, whereas CD8+ clones were enriched in EMRA. Some responding clones were found in pre-infection memory, which suggests that pre-existing cross-reactive memory T cells took part in the SARS-CoV-2 response.

The sequence joins TRBV9 to TRBJ2-7; the D region is possibly TRBD1 or TRBD2, each matching across 5 bases. The specimen was PBMCs or a T cell subset sorted from them (not recorded which). The sequence was collected from an adult woman who had mild COVID-19 (a few samples of this study predate the infection). The sample titles of this study are shuffled in the database, so cell type and time point are left out; the donor was told from shared clones. The base sequence is TGTGCCAGCAGCGTGGGGACCGCGCTCCGGGACGAGCAGTACTTC. Translated, it reads CASSVGTALRDEQYF.